This T cell receptor beta chain is from a study of regulatory T cells in long-lasting Graves disease. This sample's time point: persistent/refractory GD, antithyroid drugs over 5 years with positive TRAb. PBMCs provided the RNA from which the TCR library was made. Patients came through an endocrinology department, and that department was in Xi'an, China. The authors built TCR beta libraries using iRepertoire HTBI primers and Arm-PCR of CDR3 regions. TCRdb reprocessed the multiplex PCR reads via MiXCR and lists one record per CDR3 protein. The table lists some 450,000 distinct CDR3 sequences, around 22% of them singletons. Germline CDR1 is LNHDA and CDR2 is SQIVND (reference sequence). Trimming at V came to 3 bases and at J to 5 bases, leaving 2 bases not matched to a gene. CDR3 size: 14 residues. This clonotype has only a few counts.

The V gene is TRBV19, the J gene TRBJ1-5; 9 nucleotides align to TRBD1. The receptor was isolated from a female donor with Graves disease. Specimen: peripheral blood mononuclear cells (PBMCs), collected when the disease was refractory, from a patient treated with antithyroid drugs. DNA of the CDR3: TGTGCCAGTAGTATCCGGGACAGGGATCAGCCCCAGCATTTT. Translated, it gives CASSIRDRDQPQHF.